This T cell receptor beta chain was captured by sequencing in a study of control samples from healthy donors and cancer patients. Some clones are missing from TCRdb's copy, which holds only in-frame ones; the method was immunoSEQ multiplex PCR. In total, the table holds about 210,000 clones. V was shortened by 1 base and J by 7 bases, with 13 bases between the two germline ends. Germline CDR1 and CDR2: SNHLY and FYNNEI. This CDR3 spans 15 amino acids. The sample comprised blood. The rearrangement links TRBV2 to TRBJ2-2; D could derive from TRBD1 or TRBD2 (5 bases each). This TCR was recovered from a woman in her 30s in good health. The CDR3 DNA reads as TGTGCCAGCAGTGAAGTTCTCAGGGAGAACGGGGAGCTGTTTTTT. It encodes CASSEVLRENGELFF.